This T cell receptor beta chain was retrieved from a study of type 1 and type 2 diabetes patients. Study in general: Samples came from type 1 diabetic, type 2 diabetic or nondiabetic people, recruited in China. Magnetic bead positive selection isolated CD4+ or CD8+ T cells from PBMCs. Whole-study findings and limits: V and J gene usage correlated at about 0.97 between type 2 diabetes and control samples.

With regard to this clonotype: What it recognizes is unknown.

PCR was run on genomic DNA. The TCR beta CDR3 region was amplified using 30 forward and 13 reverse primers. TCRdb re-analysed the multiplex PCR reads in MiXCR, keeping a single row per CDR3 protein. The table records 270,000 or so distinct CDR3 sequences, more than 40% of them present only once. The CDR3 spans 13 residues. V lost 2 bases and J 0 bases, leaving 5 bases between the germline ends. Per the germline V gene, CDR1 is GTSNPN and CDR2 is SVGIG (reference sequence). This receptor was taken from a man younger than 35 with type 2 diabetes. This rearrangement joins TRBV30 to TRBJ1-5; D gene unclear. Sequencing was performed on peripheral blood mononuclear cells (PBMCs). CDR3 protein: CAWSRNSNQPQHF. The DNA for the CDR3 is TGTGCCTGGAGTAGAAATAGCAATCAGCCCCAGCATTTT.